This TCR beta chain was obtained from a study of T cell repertoires in cytomegalovirus infection. Study overall: Use of recently identified HLA-C-restricted and well-studied HLA-B-restricted CMV epitopes was part of the study. Findings of the study overall: The ex vivo response was dominated by HLA-C-restricted CMV-specific TCR beta clonotypes. Summed frequency of public TCR beta families distinguished CMV carriers with the relevant HLA.

With respect to this clonotype: Its antigen is still unknown.

Looked up from germline, CDR1 is MNHNY and CDR2 is SVGAGI (reference sequence). The CDR3 totals 15 residues. The V and J ends lost 6 bases and 1 base, in that order; junction bases with no gene match: 9. TCRdb itself ran the reads through MiXCR, one entry per CDR3 protein. There are hundreds of thousands of distinct CDR3 sequences in the sample; roughly a third occur only once, and roughly 20% lies in the top ten. The TCR originated in a human donor in good health (CMV status not recorded). Some clones in this sample may be carry-over from other donors' samples. The chain recombines TRBV6-6 with TRBJ2-7; TRBD2 matches 7 bases. This specimen was cultured PBMCs, taken from culture after CMV antigen stimulation. The CDR3 reads CASSLREEGSYEQYF. Here the CDR3 DNA reads TGTGCCAGCAGCCTTCGGGAGGAGGGGTCCTACGAGCAGTACTTC.